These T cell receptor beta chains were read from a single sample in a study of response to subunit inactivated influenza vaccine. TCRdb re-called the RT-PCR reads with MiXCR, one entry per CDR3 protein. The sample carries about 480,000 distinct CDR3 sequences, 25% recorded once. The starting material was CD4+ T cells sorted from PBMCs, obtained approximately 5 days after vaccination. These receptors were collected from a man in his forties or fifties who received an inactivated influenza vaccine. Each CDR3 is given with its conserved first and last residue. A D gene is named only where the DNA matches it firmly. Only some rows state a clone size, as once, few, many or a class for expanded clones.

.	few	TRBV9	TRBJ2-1	TGTGCCAGCAGCGCTCAGACCGGCGGTTATGAGCAGTTCTTC	CASSAQTGGYEQFF
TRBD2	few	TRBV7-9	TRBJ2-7	TGTGCCAGCAGCTGGGTAGCGGGAGTGAACGAGCAGTACTTC	CASSWVAGVNEQYF
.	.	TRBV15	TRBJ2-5	TGTGCCACCAGCAGAGATATCGTCACCCAAGAGACCCAGTACTTC	CATSRDIVTQETQYF
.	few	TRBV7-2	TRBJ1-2	TGTGCCAGCAGCCCTGACGTTAACTATGGCTACACCTTC	CASSPDVNYGYTF
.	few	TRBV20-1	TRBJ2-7	TGCAGTGCTAGGTCCGACACCTACGAGCAGTACTTC	CSARSDTYEQYF
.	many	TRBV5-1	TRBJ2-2	TGCGCCAGCAGCTTGGGATATCAGAACACCGGGGAGCTGTTTTTT	CASSLGYQNTGELFF
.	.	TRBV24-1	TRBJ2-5	TGTGCCACCAGTGACCCCGGCGGGACGGGAGAGACCCAGTACTTC	CATSDPGGTGETQYF
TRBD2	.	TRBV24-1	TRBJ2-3	TGTGCCACCAGGGGGACTATACTCACAGATACGCAGTATTTT	CATRGTILTDTQYF
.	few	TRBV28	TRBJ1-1	TGTGCCAGCAGTTCCCGGACAGCGGTGGGGACTGAAGCTTTCTTT	CASSSRTAVGTEAFF
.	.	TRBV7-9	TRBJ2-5	TGTGCCAGCAGCTTAGCGGGTTTACGGGTAGAGGAGACCCAGTACTTC	CASSLAGLRVEETQYF
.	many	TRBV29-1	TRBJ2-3	TGCAGCGTTGACCTAGGCACAGATACGCAGTATTTT	CSVDLGTDTQYF
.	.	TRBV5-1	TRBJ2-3	TGCGCCAGCAGCACTCAAAAAGATACGCAGTATTTT	CASSTQKDTQYF
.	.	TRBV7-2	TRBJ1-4	TGTGCCAGCAGGAGGACCGGGAGCCTCAATGAAAAACTGTTTTTT	CASRRTGSLNEKLFF
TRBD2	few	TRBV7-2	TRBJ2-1	TGTGCCAGCAGCTTACCTTGGCTAGCGGGTAACAATGAGCAGTTCTTC	CASSLPWLAGNNEQFF
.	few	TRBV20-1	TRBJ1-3	TGCAGTGCTAGAGGACAGGCTTCTGGAAACACCATATATTTT	CSARGQASGNTIYF
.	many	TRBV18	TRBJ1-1	TGTGCCAGCTCAACAAAACAGGGCACTGAAGCTTTCTTT	CASSTKQGTEAFF
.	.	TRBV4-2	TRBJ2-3	TGTGCCAGCAGCCAAGCTCCGAGGCTAGCGAGCACAGATACGCAGTATTTT	CASSQAPRLASTDTQYF
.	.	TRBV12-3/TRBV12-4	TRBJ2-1	TGTGCCAGCAGATGGGGGTTAGATGAGCAGTTCTTC	CASRWGLDEQFF
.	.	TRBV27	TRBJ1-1	TGTGCCAGCACGTCGTCCGTCCTCATGAACACTGAAGCTTTCTTT	CASTSSVLMNTEAFF
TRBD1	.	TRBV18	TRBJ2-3	TGTGCCAGCTCCCCTTCTGGGGGACAGATCGCAGATACGCAGTATTTT	CASSPSGGQIADTQYF
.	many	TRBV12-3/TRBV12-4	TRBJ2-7	TGTGCCAGCAGTTTCGGTCTGTACGAGCAGTACTTC	CASSFGLYEQYF
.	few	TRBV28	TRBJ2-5	TGTGCCAGCAGGTCCGAAGAGACCCAGTACTTC	CASRSEETQYF
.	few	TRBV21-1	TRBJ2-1	TGTGCCAGCAGCCCCACGGACAGGGCCGACTACAATGAGCAGTTCTTC	CASSPTDRADYNEQFF
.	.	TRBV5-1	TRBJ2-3	TGCGCCAGCAGCTTGAATAGGGCGGAAGATACGCAGTATTTT	CASSLNRAEDTQYF
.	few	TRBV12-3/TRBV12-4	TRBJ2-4	TGTGCCAGCAGTTTGGGGAGGCTAGAAAACATTCAGTACTTC	CASSLGRLENIQYF
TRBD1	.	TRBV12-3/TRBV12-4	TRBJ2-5	TGTGCCAGCAGCCGAGGACAGGGGGTAGAGACCCAGTACTTC	CASSRGQGVETQYF
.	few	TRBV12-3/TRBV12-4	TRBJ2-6	TGTGCCAGCGGACAGCGCGATGGGGCCAACGTCCTGACTTTC	CASGQRDGANVLTF
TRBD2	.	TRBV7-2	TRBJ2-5	TGTGCCAGCAGCTTAACGGGGCTAGCGGGGGGCACGGAGACCCAGTACTTC	CASSLTGLAGGTETQYF
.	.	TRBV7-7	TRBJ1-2	TGTGCTAGCAGCTTAAAAGAGAGCAACTATGGCTACACCTTC	CASSLKESNYGYTF
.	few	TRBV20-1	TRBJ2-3	TGCAGTGCTAGTAGGCACCCAGATACGCAGTATTTT	CSASRHPDTQYF
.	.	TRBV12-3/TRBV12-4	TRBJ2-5	TGTGCCAGCAGTCCGATGACTGAGGTCGGGACCCAGTACTTC	CASSPMTEVGTQYF
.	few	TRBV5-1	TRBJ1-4	TGCGCCAGCAGACAGCCCGCCGATGAAAAACTGTTTTTT	CASRQPADEKLFF
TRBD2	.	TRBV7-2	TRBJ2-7	TGTGGCAGCAGCTTAAGGGCTAGCGGGAAAACCTACGAGCAGTACTTC	CGSSLRASGKTYEQYF
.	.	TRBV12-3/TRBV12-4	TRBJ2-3	TGTGCCAGCAGTTCTGGGGGGAGTGGAAGAGATACGCAGTATTTT	CASSSGGSGRDTQYF
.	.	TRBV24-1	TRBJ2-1	TGTGCCACCAGTGCCCAGGGACTTTACAATGAGCAGTTCTTC	CATSAQGLYNEQFF
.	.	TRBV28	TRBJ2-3	TGTGCCAGCAGTTTATACGCCCTGAAGCGAGGGAGGGATACGCAGTATTTT	CASSLYALKRGRDTQYF
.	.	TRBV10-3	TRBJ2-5	TGTGCCATCAGTCGGACCGGACGGGAGGAGACCCAGTACTTC	CAISRTGREETQYF
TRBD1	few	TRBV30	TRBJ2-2	TGTGCCTGGAAGACAGGGAATAACGCCGGGGAGCTGTTTTTT	CAWKTGNNAGELFF
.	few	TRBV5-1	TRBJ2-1	TGCGCCAGCAGCTTGGCCCCTGCCTCTTACCGAAACTCCTACAATGAGCAGTTCTTC	CASSLAPASYRNSYNEQFF
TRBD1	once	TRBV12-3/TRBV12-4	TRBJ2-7	TGTGCCAGCAGTGACCCTAGGGGGCAGGCCTACGAGCAGTACTTC	CASSDPRGQAYEQYF
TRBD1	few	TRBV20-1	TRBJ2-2	TGCAGTGTGGGACAGGGAACCGGGGAGCTGTTTTTT	CSVGQGTGELFF
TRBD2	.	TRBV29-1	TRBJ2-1	TGCAGCGTTGAAAGCGGGAGTGTCTACAATGAGCAGTTCTTC	CSVESGSVYNEQFF
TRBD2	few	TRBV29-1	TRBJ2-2	TGCAGCGTTGTTGGCGGGAGGGCAGACGGGGAGCTGTTTTTT	CSVVGGRADGELFF
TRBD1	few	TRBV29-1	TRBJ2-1	TGCAGCGTTAAATACAGGGGGAAGGTGAGCAATGAGCAGTTCTTC	CSVKYRGKVSNEQFF
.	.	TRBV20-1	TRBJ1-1	TGCAGTGCTAGAGATCCAGGTCAGGGAGGGACTGCTTTCTTT	CSARDPGQGGTAFF
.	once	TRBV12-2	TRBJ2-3	TGTGCAAGTCCTAATCCGACGGGACAGAACACAGATACGCAGTATTTT	CASPNPTGQNTDTQYF
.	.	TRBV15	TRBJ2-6	TGTGCCACCAGCAGAGCCAGTTTCTCCGGCGTCCTGACTTTC	CATSRASFSGVLTF
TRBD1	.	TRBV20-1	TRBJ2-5	TGCAGTGCTAGAAAGGACAGGGGGCAAGAGACCCAGTACTTC	CSARKDRGQETQYF
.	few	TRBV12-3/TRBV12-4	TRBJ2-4	TGTGCCAGCAGTCTGGCCAGGAGTTGGGGCAAAAACATTCAGTACTTC	CASSLARSWGKNIQYF
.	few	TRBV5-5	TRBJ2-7	TGTGCCAGCAGCTTGACCGGGGCAGAATACGAGCAGTACTTC	CASSLTGAEYEQYF
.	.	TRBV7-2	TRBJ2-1	TGTGCCAGCAGCTTAGCGTCGGCAGGGTGGTCGAATGAGCAGTTCTTC	CASSLASAGWSNEQFF